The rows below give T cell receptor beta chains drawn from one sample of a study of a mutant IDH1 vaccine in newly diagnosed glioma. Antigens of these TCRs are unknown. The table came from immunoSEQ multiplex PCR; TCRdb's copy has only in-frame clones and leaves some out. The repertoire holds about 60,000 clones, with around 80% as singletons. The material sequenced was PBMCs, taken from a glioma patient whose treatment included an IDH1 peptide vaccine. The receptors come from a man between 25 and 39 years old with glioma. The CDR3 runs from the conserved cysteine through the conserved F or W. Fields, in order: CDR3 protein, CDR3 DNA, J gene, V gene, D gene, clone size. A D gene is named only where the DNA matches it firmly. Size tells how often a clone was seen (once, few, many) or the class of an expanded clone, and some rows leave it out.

CDR3 protein: CASSLTYEQYF
CDR3 DNA: TGTGCCAGCAGCCTAACCTACGAGCAGTACTTC
J gene: TRBJ2-7
V gene: TRBV7-2
D gene: NA
clone size: NA

CDR3 protein: CASSLLAGGHYEQYF
CDR3 DNA: TGTGCCAGCAGCTTACTAGCGGGGGGGCACTACGAGCAGTACTTC
J gene: TRBJ2-7
V gene: TRBV7-7
D gene: TRBD2
clone size: NA

CDR3 protein: CASSWGDGRYGYTF
CDR3 DNA: TGTGCCAGCAGCTGGGGGGATGGACGATATGGCTACACCTTC
J gene: TRBJ1-2
V gene: TRBV5-5
D gene: NA
clone size: NA

CDR3 protein: CASSAIQGAGEKLFF
CDR3 DNA: TGTGCCAGCAGCGCTATACAGGGGGCAGGTGAAAAACTGTTTTTT
J gene: TRBJ1-4
V gene: TRBV11-2
D gene: TRBD1
clone size: NA

CDR3 protein: CASSVAGSGGTEAFF
CDR3 DNA: TGTGCCAGCAGCGTAGCGGGGTCGGGCGGAACTGAAGCTTTCTTT
J gene: TRBJ1-1
V gene: TRBV9
D gene: NA
clone size: once

CDR3 protein: CASSLEVGGSETQYF
CDR3 DNA: TGTGCCAGCAGCTTGGAGGTTGGCGGGTCAGAGACCCAGTACTTC
J gene: TRBJ2-5
V gene: TRBV5-8
D gene: NA
clone size: NA

CDR3 protein: CAWSLGGVIMNTEAFF
CDR3 DNA: TGTGCCTGGAGCTTAGGGGGGGTTATTATGAACACTGAAGCTTTCTTT
J gene: TRBJ1-1
V gene: TRBV30
D gene: NA
clone size: NA

CDR3 protein: CASTRQGIRITEAFF
CDR3 DNA: TGTGCCAGCACTCGCCAAGGAATTCGAATTACTGAAGCTTTCTTT
J gene: TRBJ1-1
V gene: TRBV6-4
D gene: NA
clone size: few

CDR3 protein: CASSYFGGNYEQYF
CDR3 DNA: TGTGCCAGCAGTTACTTTGGGGGCAACTACGAGCAGTACTTC
J gene: TRBJ2-7
V gene: TRBV6-6
D gene: NA
clone size: NA

CDR3 protein: CASSLVGPVSYEQYF
CDR3 DNA: TGTGCCAGCAGCTTAGTAGGGCCCGTCTCCTACGAGCAGTACTTC
J gene: TRBJ2-7
V gene: TRBV7-2
D gene: NA
clone size: NA

CDR3 protein: CATSRDAGLDTQYF
CDR3 DNA: TGTGCCACCAGCAGAGATGCAGGGCTCGATACGCAGTATTTT
J gene: TRBJ2-3
V gene: TRBV15
D gene: NA
clone size: NA

CDR3 protein: CAWSGKRGYQPQHF
CDR3 DNA: TGTGCCTGGAGCGGGAAGAGGGGGTATCAGCCCCAGCATTTT
J gene: TRBJ1-5
V gene: TRBV30
D gene: NA
clone size: many

CDR3 protein: CASSLEETQYF
CDR3 DNA: TGTGCCAGCAGTTTAGAAGAGACCCAGTACTTC
J gene: TRBJ2-5
V gene: TRBV28
D gene: NA
clone size: medium-sized

CDR3 protein: CASGYLDRGDGYTF
CDR3 DNA: TGTGCCAGCGGATACTTGGACAGGGGGGATGGCTACACCTTC
J gene: TRBJ1-2
V gene: TRBV28
D gene: TRBD1
clone size: few

CDR3 protein: CASSYRGRDNEKLFF
CDR3 DNA: TGTGCCAGCAGTTACAGGGGACGGGATAATGAAAAACTGTTTTTT
J gene: TRBJ1-4
V gene: TRBV6-5
D gene: NA
clone size: NA

CDR3 protein: CASSLWGLARNEQFF
CDR3 DNA: TGTGCCAGCAGCTTATGGGGACTAGCTAGAAATGAGCAGTTCTTC
J gene: TRBJ2-1
V gene: TRBV7-2
D gene: TRBD2
clone size: NA